One T cell receptor (beta chain) is described in this entry. The target antigen is unknown. The record originates from a study of cytomegalovirus exposure and HLA in healthy donors. In the study overall: HLA-typed donors were the source of 80 million to 90 million unique TCRs, which an early data release held. Study findings and constraints: CMV antigen specificity of a few CMV-associated chains was confirmed in vitro. Later genetic work tied a missense DCLRE1C variant to beta-chain V and J trimming.

V was clipped by 5 bases and J by 2 bases, with 14 bases between them. CDR1 is SGHDT, CDR2 YYEEEE, per germline. The CDR3 consists of 14 residues. PCR employed 60 Vbeta and 13 Jbeta primers. Libraries were prepared by immunoSEQ multiplex PCR; TCRdb keeps only in-frame clonotypes and omits some of them. The sample includes tens of thousands of clones. The specimen sequenced was PBMCs. The sequence derives from a man between 25 and 39 years old in good health and CMV-seronegative. This chain uses TRBV5-6 with TRBJ2-7; a possible D gene is TRBD1 (6 bases). CDR3: CASRRTGTTYEQYF. In DNA, the CDR3 is TGTGCCAGCAGGCGCACCGGGACAACCTACGAGCAGTACTTC. Full variable domain (rest looked up from reference TRBV5-6 and TRBJ2-7): DAGVTQSPTHLIKTRGQQVTLRCSPKSGHDTVSWYQQALGQGPQFIFQYYEEEERQRGNFPDRFSGHQFPNYSSELNVNALLLGDSALYLCASRRTGTTYEQYFGPGTRLTVT.